These T cell receptor beta chains were read from a single sample in a study of T cells in Graves' hyperthyroidism and ophthalmopathy. In TCRdb, the multiplex PCR reads were re-called with MiXCR into one record per CDR3 protein. The sample includes 300,000 to 450,000 distinct CDR3 sequences, 15% to 20% seen only once; the top ten take around a third. Specimen: blood. The receptors were gathered from a woman in her 30s with Graves' hyperthyroidism that later progressed to Graves' ophthalmopathy. CDR3s include the opening cysteine and the closing phenylalanine or tryptophan. The D gene is left open where the match is weak. Some rows have no size entry. The others give once, few or many, or a class for an expanded clone.

CDR3nt	CDR3aa	len	j_gene	d_gene	v_gene	abundance
TGTGCCAGCAGCCCGGGACAGGGTTCGAGGGCAGATACGCAGTATTTT	CASSPGQGSRADTQYF	16	TRBJ2-3	TRBD1	TRBV11-3	many
TGCGCCAGCAGCCAAACAGTTGGACCCTACGAGCAGTACTTC	CASSQTVGPYEQYF	14	TRBJ2-7	NA	TRBV4-1	NA
TGCGCCAGCAGCTTGGTTACAGGGGTCGATGAGCAGTTCTTC	CASSLVTGVDEQFF	14	TRBJ2-1	TRBD1	TRBV5-1	many
TGCAGTGCTCCGGGACAGGGGCGGCCTGAAGCTTTCTTT	CSAPGQGRPEAFF	13	TRBJ1-1	TRBD1	TRBV20-1	many
TGCGCCAGCAGCCCTTTGGACAGTTTGTCAAACACTGAAGCTTTCTTT	CASSPLDSLSNTEAFF	16	TRBJ1-1	NA	TRBV5-1	NA
TGTGCCAGCACCCAAGGGGGGGGCACCGGGGAGCTGTTTTTT	CASTQGGGTGELFF	14	TRBJ2-2	NA	TRBV5-4	many
TGTGCCAGCAGCCTCCCAGCAGGCTCACGGCAGAGGGATACGCAGTATTTT	CASSLPAGSRQRDTQYF	17	TRBJ2-3	NA	TRBV11-3	few
TGCGCCAGCAGCGAAGTCCAGAACACTGAAGCTTTCTTT	CASSEVQNTEAFF	13	TRBJ1-1	NA	TRBV4-1	many
TGTGCCAGCAGACCCAGCAATCAGCCCCAGCATTTT	CASRPSNQPQHF	12	TRBJ1-5	NA	TRBV6-1	many
TGTGCCAGCAGCCGGCAGGGGGCTGGGGAGACCCAGTACTTC	CASSRQGAGETQYF	14	TRBJ2-5	TRBD1	TRBV7-8	many
TGTGCCAGCAGGAGGACTAGCGGGAGTTTTAATGAGCAGTTCTTC	CASRRTSGSFNEQFF	15	TRBJ2-1	TRBD2	TRBV6-1	NA
TGTGCCAGCACCTCAAGCGGGCTAGCGGGGATGCCGGAACATTTT	CASTSSGLAGMPEHF	15	TRBJ2-3	TRBD2	TRBV12-3/TRBV12-4	NA
TGTGCCAGCAGTGTTAAGCGGGATACCTACGAGCAGTACTTC	CASSVKRDTYEQYF	14	TRBJ2-7	TRBD2	TRBV28	many
TGTGCCAGCAGCCAACAGGTGTCTTCCTACGAGCAGTACTTC	CASSQQVSSYEQYF	14	TRBJ2-7	NA	TRBV13	many
TGCAGTGCTAGAGGGTTCACGGCCTCTGGGGCCAACGTCCTGACTTTC	CSARGFTASGANVLTF	16	TRBJ2-6	NA	TRBV20-1	few